This note documents a single TCR beta chain sequence. This clonotype was recorded a few times. No cognate antigen has been identified for it. There are no base qualities to consult, and no much larger clone falls within one base. Library preparation used 5' RACE. The reads were generated on a NextSeq 500. To correct for sequencing error and PCR bias, the TCR library protocol tagged individual cDNA molecules with unique molecular identifiers. Sequencing covered both TCR alpha and beta chains, and within each sample the abundances of alpha and beta sequences were tightly co-correlated. On the authors' methods: Decombinator V4 was used to perform V gene, J gene and CDR3 annotation of TCR sequences. Expanded TCRs were defined as changing significantly between any two time points under a Poisson model with p below 0.0001. TCR abundances were normalised to the total number of TCRs sequenced per sample and expressed as counts per million. TRAV1-2 paired with TRAJ12, TRAJ20 or TRAJ33 defined MAIT TCRs, while TRAV10 paired with TRAJ18 defined iNKT TCRs. A search of VDJdb, accessed on 1 November 2021, was run for TCRs annotated to CMV, EBV and SARS-CoV-2, with TCRs annotated for multiple antigens excluded. Starting from the raw public reads, TCRdb applied fastp trimming at Q25, assembled clones with MiXCR and retained in-frame beta chains. When rows share a CDR3 protein, they turn into one entry using the most common DNA and genes. TCRdb's processing, not the authors', yielded these V and J calls. In this sample the table shows about 76,000 distinct CDR3 sequences, about an eighth of which occur a single time. The ten biggest clones cover roughly 3.6% of the sample.

The study was a case-control design nested within a healthcare worker cohort in London, UK, with weekly nasopharyngeal swab PCR tests and blood sampling. Healthcare workers were recruited during the week of the UK lockdown, between 23 and 31 March 2020, and followed weekly for up to 16 weeks. This record belongs to a study of early T cells in non-severe SARS-CoV-2 infection (dated by TCRdb to the early 2020s). Context from the whole study: Bulk RNA from unsorted whole blood was used for TCR sequencing, so alpha and beta chains could not be paired.

Study-wide findings and limitations: VDJdb matching was skewed toward anti-spike CD8 responses and likely underestimated virus-specific expansions, missing private and CD4 specificities.

The germline V and J ends show losses of 6 bases and 5 bases respectively, and no gene match explains 8 bases of the junction. CDR1 and CDR2 are drawn from the germline V gene (reference sequence): SEHNR, FQNEAQ. Measured from the cysteine to the phenylalanine, the CDR3 is 14 residues long. The DNA shown is the 42-base CDR3, in frame from base 1. The sample taken for sequencing was whole blood. The V and J genes are TRBV7-9 and TRBJ1-1, with 8 bases in between that match TRBD1. This clonotype was obtained from an adult who was a healthcare worker with PCR-confirmed SARS-CoV-2 infection or an uninfected control (not recorded which). The CDR3 corresponds to CASSSQGARTEAFF. The base sequence is TGTGCCAGCAGTTCTCAGGGGGCACGGACTGAAGCTTTCTTT.